The 17 T cell receptor beta chains reported below all come from one sample, sequenced in a study of T cell changes during pregnancy in multiple sclerosis. The repertoire was sequenced with immunoSEQ multiplex PCR; TCRdb's copy has only in-frame clones and lacks some. The sample contains roughly 60,000 clones, about 94% of which appear only once. The sequences come from CD4+ T cells from peripheral blood mononuclear cells, collected before pregnancy. Receptors were obtained from a female donor with multiple sclerosis, enrolled in a pregnancy study.

The chain employs TRBV19 and TRBJ1-1; tentatively, D is TRBD1 (6 bases). The ends were cut back, 9 bases at V and 0 bases at J, with 17 bases in the middle. Germline V gene sequence: CDR1 LNHDA, CDR2 SQIVND (reference sequence). The CDR3 is 15 residues long. The CDR3, as DNA: TGTGCCAGCCGACAACAGGGTTTTATGAACACTGAAGCTTTCTTT. Translation: CASRQQGFMNTEAFF.

The V and J genes are TRBV18 and TRBJ2-1; TRBD2 matches 13 bases. This CDR3 has 21 amino acids. The germline gives CDR1 KGHSH, CDR2 LQKENI. After removal of 6 bases from V and 0 bases from J, the junction contained 17 bases not matched to a gene. CDR3 DNA sequence: TGTGCCAGCTCGCAACTCTTATCCGGGACTAGCGGGGCCGGCTCCTACAATGAGCAGTTCTTC. This gives the protein CASSQLLSGTSGAGSYNEQFF.

The chain employs TRBV11-2 and TRBJ2-5; possibly TRBD2 for D (6 bases). The CDR3 is 15 amino acids. The V gene lost 0 bases and the J gene lost 2 bases, with 10 bases spanning the gap. From germline, CDR1 is SGHAT and CDR2 FQNNGV. The CDR3 DNA reads as TGTGCCAGCAGCTTAGACCTAGCGCTACAAGAGACCCAGTACTTC. This gives the protein CASSLDLALQETQYF.

This clone has only one observation. This chain connects TRBV10-3 to TRBJ2-3; the D is unclear. From germline, CDR1 is ENHRY and CDR2 SYGVKD. V lost 2 bases to trimming and J lost 0 bases, with 6 bases between them. The CDR3 totals 14 residues. The CDR3 DNA is TGTGCCATCAGTGAGCCCCCGAGCACAGATACGCAGTATTTT. Translation: CAISEPPSTDTQYF.

The rearrangement uses TRBV7-2 and TRBJ2-7, with D perhaps TRBD2 (5 bases). Germline CDR1 reads SGHTA; CDR2 reads FQGNSA. The CDR3 totals 15 residues. The V gene lost 4 bases and the J gene lost 2 bases, with 15 bases spanning the gap. As DNA, the CDR3 is TGTGCCAGCAGCTACTCTTGGCGGGCAGCCTACGAGCAGTACTTC. Its translation is CASSYSWRAAYEQYF.

Written as DNA, the CDR3 is TGTGCCAGCAGCTTGGGCAGGGGGCAGAGCTACGAGCAGTACTTC. It yields the protein CASSLGRGQSYEQYF. The rearrangement joins TRBV7-2 to TRBJ2-7, with TRBD1 identical over 8 bases. Germline V gene data show CDR1 as SGHTA and CDR2 as FQGNSA. Trimming removed 3 bases from V and 3 bases from J; junction bases left unmatched: 7. This CDR3 has 15 residues.

This clone was observed once. The genes are TRBV15 and TRBJ2-1; TRBD1 is a possible D gene (6 bases). Trimming pared 3 bases from V and 7 bases from J, leaving 16 bases between. The CDR3 has 15 residues. The germline V gene encodes CDR1 LNHNV and CDR2 YYDKDF (reference sequence). The DNA of the CDR3 is TGTGCCACCAGCAGCGGGACACTCAAGGGAAATGAGCAGTTCTTC. Amino acid sequence: CATSSGTLKGNEQFF.

This clone has just one count. The chain recombines TRBV9 with TRBJ2-1; 8 nucleotides line up with TRBD2. The ends lost 1 base at V and 3 bases at J; junction bases unmatched: 3. CDR3 length: 15 residues. The V gene's germline CDR1 is SGDLS and CDR2 YYNGEE. The CDR3 DNA sequence: TGTGCCAGCAGCGTACACACTAGCGGCTACAATGAGCAGTTCTTC. The encoded protein is CASSVHTSGYNEQFF.

The V call is TRBV6-6, the J call TRBJ2-7, with 12 bases that match TRBD2. CDR1 is MNHNY, CDR2 SVGAGI, per germline (reference sequence). The V and J ends lost 2 bases and 9 bases, in that order; junction bases with no gene match: 5. The CDR3 totals 14 residues. CDR3 sequence: CASSYLAGGKGQYF. CDR3 nucleotide sequence: TGTGCCAGCAGTTACCTAGCGGGAGGGAAAGGGCAGTACTTC.

The rearrangement joins TRBV5-6 to TRBJ2-1; D is unclear. CDR1 is SGHDT and CDR2 is YYEEEE in the germline V gene. With 4 bases removed from V and 2 bases from J, the gap between germline ends came to 7 bases. This CDR3 has 13 amino acids. CDR3 nucleotide sequence: TGTGCCAGCAGCCCTAGTCCCTACAATGAGCAGTTCTTC. Its protein product is CASSPSPYNEQFF.

The chain has TRBV7-9 and TRBJ2-1; D gene ambiguous. Germline CDR1 SEHNR, CDR2 FQNEAQ (reference sequence). The CDR3 loop spans 15 amino acids. Trimming left V 5 bases short and J 0 bases short, with 11 bases between. The CDR3 DNA reads as TGTGCCAGCAGCCAACGACTGAACTCCTACAATGAGCAGTTCTTC. It translates to CASSQRLNSYNEQFF.

The gene calls are TRBV18 and TRBJ2-5; D not resolved. V lost 0 bases to trimming and J lost 1 base, with 9 bases between them. The CDR3 spans 15 residues. Germline-derived CDR1 and CDR2 are KGHSH and LQKENI. CDR3 amino acids: CASSPPNGFQETQYF. The CDR3 region has the DNA TGTGCCAGCTCACCACCGAACGGGTTCCAAGAGACCCAGTACTTC.

This clone was counted a single time. The chain joins TRBV9 to TRBJ2-1, with a tentative D call TRBD2 (5 bases). V lost 4 bases to trimming and J lost 9 bases, with 20 bases between them. The CDR3 contains 15 residues. Germline V gene data show CDR1 as SGDLS and CDR2 as YYNGEE. DNA of the CDR3: TGTGCCAGCAGCCAAGGGCAAATGCGGGTCGCTGAGCAGTTCTTC. The encoded protein is CASSQGQMRVAEQFF.

V gene TRBV19 combines with J gene TRBJ2-1; 12 bases align to TRBD2. The germline gives CDR1 LNHDA, CDR2 SQIVND (reference sequence). This CDR3 region has 16 residues. V gave up 3 bases and J gave up 8 bases; unmatched junction bases: 8. This chain's CDR3 is CASSMGLAGGPYEQFF. In nucleotides, the CDR3 is TGTGCCAGTAGTATGGGCCTAGCGGGAGGGCCCTATGAGCAGTTCTTC.

This chain uses TRBV29-1 with TRBJ2-1; TRBD2 matches 10 bases. In germline, CDR1 is SQVTM, CDR2 ANQGSEA. V gave up 7 bases and J gave up 3 bases; unmatched junction bases: 3. The CDR3 length is 13 residues. The chain's CDR3 is CSASSGSYNEQFF. The CDR3 DNA reads as TGCAGCGCCTCTAGCGGGAGCTACAATGAGCAGTTCTTC.

This rearrangement joins TRBV5-5 to TRBJ1-3, with TRBD1 as a possible D gene (6 bases). Germline CDR1 reads SGHKS; CDR2 reads YYEKEE (reference sequence). The CDR3 has 16 residues. Trimming cost V 4 bases and J 0 bases, with 14 bases left between them. The CDR3 loop is CASSGNTGFSGNTIYF. CDR3 nucleotides: TGTGCCAGCAGCGGGAACACAGGGTTCTCTGGAAACACCATATATTTT.

This clone showed up just once. V is TRBV4-1 and J is TRBJ2-3; 9 bases align to TRBD1. J lost 0 bases, V lost 1 base, and 8 bases had no gene match. The length of the CDR3 is 18 residues. Germline CDR1 MGHRA, CDR2 YSYEKL. DNA of the CDR3: TGCGCCAGCAGCCAAGTTTCAGCGGGACAGGGTAGCACAGATACGCAGTATTTT. The encoded protein is CASSQVSAGQGSTDTQYF.